This T cell receptor beta chain came from a study of tumor and adjacent non-tumor tissue in lung cancer. CDR3 length equals 13 residues. Germline-derived CDR1 and CDR2 are SGHDT and YYEEEE. The library came from three nested PCR rounds adapted from ARM-PCR protocols. One entry per CDR3 protein, called by TCRdb with MiXCR from the multiplex PCR reads. The repertoire consists of some 68,000 distinct CDR3 sequences, with around 76% occurring once and the leading ten covering roughly 45%. RNA was extracted from bulk tissue without any cell sorting. This non-tumor lung sample came from over 3 cm beyond the tumor edge. Newly diagnosed lung cancer patients had thoracic surgery in China, August–late 2014, without prior chemotherapy. A note on this clonotype: A junction boundary mismatches the germline segment, possibly from a read error.

This TCR derives from a man between 60 and 75 years old with non-small cell lung cancer. Sequenced input: distant non-tumor lung tissue. The genes are TRBV5-6 and TRBJ2-5; perhaps TRBD2 as D (6 bases). The CDR3 loop reads CASSLISGETQYF. The CDR3 bases are TGTGCCAGCAGCTTGATTAGCGGAGAGACTCAGTACTTC.